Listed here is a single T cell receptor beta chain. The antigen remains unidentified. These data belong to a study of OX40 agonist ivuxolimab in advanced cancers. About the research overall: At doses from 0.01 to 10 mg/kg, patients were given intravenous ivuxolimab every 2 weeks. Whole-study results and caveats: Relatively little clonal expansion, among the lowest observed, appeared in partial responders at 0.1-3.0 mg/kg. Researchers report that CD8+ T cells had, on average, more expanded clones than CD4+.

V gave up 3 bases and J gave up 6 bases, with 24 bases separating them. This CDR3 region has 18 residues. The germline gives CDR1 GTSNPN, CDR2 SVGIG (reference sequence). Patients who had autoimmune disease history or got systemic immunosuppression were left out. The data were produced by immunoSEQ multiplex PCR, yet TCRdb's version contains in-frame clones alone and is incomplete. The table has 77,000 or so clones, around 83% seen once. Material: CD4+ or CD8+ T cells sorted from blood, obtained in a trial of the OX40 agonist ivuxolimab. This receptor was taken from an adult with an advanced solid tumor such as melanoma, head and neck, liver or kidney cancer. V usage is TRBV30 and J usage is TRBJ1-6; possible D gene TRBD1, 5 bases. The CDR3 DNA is TGTGCCTGGAGCTCCCTAGCAGGGTCCTTGATAAGTAATTCACCCCTCCACTTT. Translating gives CAWSSLAGSLISNSPLHF.